This T cell receptor (beta chain) is from a study of blood T cell repertoires in COVID-19. Looking at the study overall: Researchers got acute and convalescent COVID-19 samples from the United States, Italy and Spain. In each case, the material was cDNA or gDNA derived from T cells, B-cell-depleted T cells, or PBMCs.

V lost 2 bases to trimming and J lost 8 bases, with 19 bases between them. Germline V gene data show CDR1 as SGDLS and CDR2 as YYNGEE. The CDR3 runs 15 residues. Authors' processing steps: Amplification of reference gene primers provided the estimated nucleated cell counts. Assay: immunoSEQ multiplex PCR; the TCRdb copy retains only in-frame clones and omits some. The V and J calls and clone size are taken from that table; D and trimming were inferred from the DNA. The data show around 60,000 clones, roughly 80% seen once. Source material: peripheral blood. The chain has TRBV9 and TRBJ1-2; TRBD1 is a possible D gene (6 bases). The origin of this receptor is a man older than 75 with active or convalescent COVID-19. This CDR3 reads CASSVIIWDIRGYTF. For the CDR3, the DNA is TGTGCCAGCAGCGTCATTATTTGGGACATAAGGGGCTACACCTTC. The full variable domain, its missing parts supplied by reference TRBV9 and TRBJ1-2, is DSGVTQTPKHLITATGQRVTLRCSPRSGDLSVYWYQQSLDQGLQFLIQYYNGEERAKGNILERFSAQQFPDLHSELNLSSLELGDSALYFCASSVIIWDIRGYTFGSGTRLTVV.